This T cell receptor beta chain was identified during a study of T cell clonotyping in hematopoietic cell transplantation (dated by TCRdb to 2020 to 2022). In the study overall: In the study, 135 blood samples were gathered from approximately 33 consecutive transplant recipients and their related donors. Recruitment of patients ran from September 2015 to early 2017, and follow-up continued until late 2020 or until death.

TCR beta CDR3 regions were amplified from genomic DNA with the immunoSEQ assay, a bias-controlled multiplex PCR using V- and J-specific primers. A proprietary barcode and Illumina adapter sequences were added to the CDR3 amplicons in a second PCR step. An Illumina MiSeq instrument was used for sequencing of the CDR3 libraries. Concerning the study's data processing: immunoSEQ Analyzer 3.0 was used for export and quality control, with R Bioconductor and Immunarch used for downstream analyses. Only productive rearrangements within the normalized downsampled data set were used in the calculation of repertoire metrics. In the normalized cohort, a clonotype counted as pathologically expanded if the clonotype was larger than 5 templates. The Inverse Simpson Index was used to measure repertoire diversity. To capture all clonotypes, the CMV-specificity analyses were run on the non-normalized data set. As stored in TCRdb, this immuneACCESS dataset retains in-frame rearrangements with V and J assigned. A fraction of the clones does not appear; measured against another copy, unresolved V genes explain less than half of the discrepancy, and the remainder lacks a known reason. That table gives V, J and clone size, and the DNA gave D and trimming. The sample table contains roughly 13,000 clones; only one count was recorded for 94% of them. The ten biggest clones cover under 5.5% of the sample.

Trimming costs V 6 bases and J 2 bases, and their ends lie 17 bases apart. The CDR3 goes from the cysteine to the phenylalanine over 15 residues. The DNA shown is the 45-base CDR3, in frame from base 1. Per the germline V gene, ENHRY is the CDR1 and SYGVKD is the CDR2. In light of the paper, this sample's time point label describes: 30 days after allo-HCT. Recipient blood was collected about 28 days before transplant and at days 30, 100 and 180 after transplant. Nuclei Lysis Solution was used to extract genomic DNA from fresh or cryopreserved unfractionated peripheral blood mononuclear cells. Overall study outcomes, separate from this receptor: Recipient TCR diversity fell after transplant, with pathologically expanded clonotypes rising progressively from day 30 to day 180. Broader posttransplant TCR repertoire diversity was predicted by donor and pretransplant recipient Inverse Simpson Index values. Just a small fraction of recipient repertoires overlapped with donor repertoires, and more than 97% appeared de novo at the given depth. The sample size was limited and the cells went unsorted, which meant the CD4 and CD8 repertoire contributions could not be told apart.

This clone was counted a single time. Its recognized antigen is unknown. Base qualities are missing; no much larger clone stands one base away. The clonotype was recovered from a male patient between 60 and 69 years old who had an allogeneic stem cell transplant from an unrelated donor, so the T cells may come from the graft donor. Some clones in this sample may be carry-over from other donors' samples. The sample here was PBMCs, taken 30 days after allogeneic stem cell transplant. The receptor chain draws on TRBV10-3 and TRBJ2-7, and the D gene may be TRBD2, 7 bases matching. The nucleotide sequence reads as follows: TGTGCCATCAGGGAAGGGGGGGGCGAACCCTACGAGCAGTACTTC. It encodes CAIREGGGEPYEQYF.